This T cell receptor (beta chain) comes out of a study of T cell repertoires in cytomegalovirus infection. TCRdb recomputed calls from the reads with MiXCR, one row per CDR3 protein. The sample has more than 50,000 distinct CDR3 sequences, 25% to 40% seen once. This clonotype was seen more than once but under ten times. Antigen unknown. The germline CDR1 and CDR2 sequences are MDHEN and SYDVKM. V lost 5 bases to trimming and J lost 8 bases, with 18 bases between them. CDR3 length: 14 residues. The sequencing sample was made of PBMCs, sequenced either directly or after in vitro stimulation (not recorded which). This clonotype originated in a human donor in good health (CMV status not recorded). Some clones in this sample may be carry-over from other donors' samples. This chain joins TRBV28 and TRBJ1-2, with no clear D. As DNA, the CDR3 is TGTGCCAGCAGTCTCAGAGAGGTTCCCCACGGCTACACCTTC. It codes for CASSLREVPHGYTF.